The rows below give T cell receptor beta chains drawn from one sample of a study of beta chain features in type 1 diabetes. Clones were sequenced by immunoSEQ multiplex PCR, and TCRdb holds only the in-frame ones, with some missing. The table records around 320,000 clones, 14% of them present only once. The sequenced material came from central memory CD4+ T cells from blood. Every receptor here comes from a man aged 30-40 years in good health. Both conserved end residues are trimmed from each CDR3.

v_gene	len	j_gene	CDR3aa
TRBV30	12	TRBJ1-5	AWSVERINQPQH
TRBV7-2	13	TRBJ2-5	ASSRASGFQETQY
TRBV5-6	14	TRBJ2-5	ASRGTTSGRGETQY
TRBV6-1	13	TRBJ2-3	ASSEARGGTDTQY
TRBV7-6	11	TRBJ2-2	ASSSRLGGELF
TRBV5-1	14	TRBJ2-1	ASSRKGQGSYNEQF
TRBV5-1	12	TRBJ1-2	ASTKAGRADGYT
TRBV6-5	12	TRBJ1-1	ASSYSGQGGVAF
TRBV4-1	11	TRBJ2-2	ASSLERGGELF
TRBV18	15	TRBJ2-3	ASSPTPGGGEPDTQY
TRBV27	13	TRBJ2-1	ASKIGQGAINEQF
TRBV27	14	TRBJ1-5	ASAPSGAPVTQPQH
TRBV6-6	12	TRBJ1-2	ASSLPGAAYGYT
TRBV10-3	11	TRBJ2-3	AILGSTGDTQY
TRBV5-1	13	TRBJ2-3	ASSRDRGGTDTQY
TRBV5-4	14	TRBJ2-5	ASSPLGTSSRETQY
TRBV11-2	13	TRBJ2-2	ASSLEGTRFGELF
TRBV18	12	TRBJ2-3	ASSPGGGTDTQY
TRBV7-9	13	TRBJ2-5	ASSYSGGAAETQY
TRBV18	15	TRBJ1-6	ASSPQRPGQGTSPLH
TRBV7-2	11	TRBJ2-1	ASSSGTYNEQF
TRBV4-2	15	TRBJ2-6	ASSQVPGGGGANVLT
TRBV19	11	TRBJ2-3	ASRDRGEDTQY
TRBV7-9	12	TRBJ1-1	ASSPRDRVPEAF
TRBV4-1	16	TRBJ1-5	ASSQEVGGVGNNQPQH
TRBV28	12	TRBJ2-2	ASSQTGRTGELF
TRBV4-3	13	TRBJ2-3	ASSQSGGNADTQY
TRBV7-8	11	TRBJ2-1	ASSLALGGEQF